This TCR beta chain was identified during a study of blood T cell repertoires in COVID-19 (dated by TCRdb to about 2020). A note on the overall study: Samples from collaborators originated in the United States, Italy and Spain and spanned both the acute and convalescent phases of COVID-19. A freely available public database, intended as a resource for researchers studying the immune response to SARS-CoV-2, is where the repertoires were released. Samples came from the ongoing ImmuneRACE study (first 160 participants) plus 1,254 subjects from 6 global collaborators. Sample metadata almost always included a de-identified subject ID, COVID-19 status, age in years and sex. The prospective study material was composed of cDNA or gDNA derived from T cells, B-cell-depleted T cells, or PBMCs. Subjects who had been exposed to COVID-19, were actively infected with it, or had recovered from it provided the deeply sampled blood TCRbeta repertoires that made up the dataset. Where HLA class I and class II types were available, the types were taken from metadata supplied by the sample provider, not from assay-based typing.

The CDR3 spans 16 residues, from the cysteine through the phenylalanine. Only the CDR3 part of the read is kept: 48 bases, read in frame from the first base. V and J lose 5 bases and 0 bases, and a span of 16 bases separates them. CDR1 and CDR2 are read off the germline V gene (reference sequence) as PRHDT and FYEKMQ. Comment on this clone: There is no known antigen for this receptor. No qualities accompany the bases; no much larger clone lies one base away.

The collaborating institutions used their own protocols to collect whole blood in K2EDTA tubes. For TCRbeta analysis, collaborator samples were shipped as frozen whole blood, as isolated PBMCs, or as DNA extracted from either sample type. The investigation overall reported the following: The amount of clinical and demographic metadata varied by source and participant and was provided uncurated.

TCRbeta CDR3 regions were amplified from genomic DNA using the immunoSEQ Assay, a bias-controlled multiplex PCR. In the authors' own workflow: The number of nucleated cells in each sample was estimated by amplification of reference gene primers within the assay. To quantify the absolute abundance of each unique TCRbeta CDR3 rearrangement, sequence reads were collapsed and filtered. Productive Simpson clonality was computed per sample as the square root of Simpson's diversity index over productive rearrangements. The source is immuneACCESS, and TCRdb retained only in-frame sequences with V and J called. Part of the clones is not carried over; for the studies checked, unresolved V genes explain less than half of this, and the remainder is unexplained. V and J calls and clone size follow that table, whereas D and trimming were derived from the DNA. A total of approximately 280,000 clones appear in this sample, around 90% of them only once. Of the sample, roughly 2.2% is held by the ten largest clones.

The sequencing input was peripheral blood. The receptor chain draws on TRBV13 and TRBJ1-2; the D gene lacks a confident call. The TCR was taken from a man between 50 and 59 years old with acute or convalescent COVID-19. Here the CDR3 is given as CASSLPDVDSNYGYTF. The DNA sequence is TGTGCCAGCAGCCTACCCGATGTGGACTCTAACTATGGCTACACCTTC.